The 20 T cell receptor beta chains given below trace back to one sample, sequenced in a study of T cell changes during pregnancy in multiple sclerosis. Data came from immunoSEQ multiplex PCR; TCRdb stores just in-frame clones and leaves some out. Of some 80,000 clones detected, roughly 90% appear once; the ten largest clones hold approximately 0.88%. Source: peripheral blood, taken in the first trimester of pregnancy. Every receptor here comes from a female donor in good health, enrolled as a control in a pregnancy study.

The chain carries TRBV7-2 and TRBJ1-3; D not resolved. With 1 base removed from V and 5 bases from J, the gap between germline ends came to 6 bases. Per germline, CDR1 SGHTA and CDR2 FQGNSA. The CDR3 spans 13 residues. As DNA, the CDR3 is TGTGCCAGCAGCTTAGGGCACCGAAACACCATATATTTT. Translated: CASSLGHRNTIYF.

The J gene is TRBJ1-2, the V gene TRBV19; perhaps TRBD1 as D (5 bases). This CDR3 is 15 amino acids long. Germline loops: CDR1 LNHDA, CDR2 SQIVND (reference sequence). V was cut by 1 base and J by 5 bases, with 14 bases left in between. CDR3 DNA sequence: TGTGCCAGTAGTATAGGTCCGGGAGGGGCGTATGGCTACACCTTC. This encodes CASSIGPGGAYGYTF.

This clone has just one count. The chain combines TRBV27 with TRBJ2-1, with D perhaps matching TRBD2 (5 bases). From germline, CDR1 is MNHEY and CDR2 SMNVEV (reference sequence). This CDR3 has 12 amino acids. V dropped 4 bases and J dropped 9 bases, with 10 bases sitting between them. CDR3 coding DNA: TGTGCCAGCAGTTCCCCCGGGGTTGAGCAGTTCTTC. Amino acid sequence: CASSSPGVEQFF.

This rearrangement joins TRBV28 to TRBJ1-4; weak D call: TRBD1 (6 bases). Germline CDR1 reads MDHEN; CDR2 reads SYDVKM. Trimming took 3 bases from V and 2 from J, leaving 13 bases between them. CDR3 length: 16 residues. CDR3 bases: TGTGCCAGCAGTTTCGCAGGGGCGCAGACTAATGAAAAACTGTTTTTT. Its translation is CASSFAGAQTNEKLFF.

This chain uses TRBV5-8 with TRBJ2-1, with D possibly being TRBD2 (6 bases). V was clipped by 1 base and J by 0 bases, with 20 bases between them. This CDR3 has 19 residues. Germline V CDR1 and CDR2: SGHTS, YDEGEE. The CDR3 loop reads CASSLLGSSERSSYNEQFF. DNA of the CDR3: TGTGCCAGCAGCTTGTTAGGCTCTAGCGAGAGAAGCTCCTACAATGAGCAGTTCTTC. The whole variable domain, filled in from reference TRBV5-8 and TRBJ2-1, reads EAGVTQSPTHLIKTRGQQATLRCSPISGHTSVYWYQQALGLGLQFLLWYDEGEERNRGNFPPRFSGRQFPNYSSELNVNALELEDSALYLCASSLLGSSERSSYNEQFFGPGTRLTVL.

The rearrangement joins TRBV6-6 to TRBJ1-2, with 8 bases lining up with TRBD1. CDR1 MNHNY and CDR2 SVGAGI come from the germline V gene (reference sequence). V was pared by 4 bases and J by 5 bases, with 9 bases of the junction left unmatched. The CDR3 has 15 amino acids. The CDR3 region is CASSFADRGFYGYTF. CDR3 nucleotides: TGTGCCAGCAGTTTCGCCGACAGGGGATTTTATGGCTACACCTTC.

This clone was observed a single time. The junction shows a germline mismatch at one end, possibly a read error. The chain combines TRBV2 with TRBJ1-2; D unclear. This CDR3 contains 14 residues. Per the germline V gene, CDR1 is SNHLY and CDR2 is FYNNEI. CDR3 in amino acids: CASSEAYFNYGYTF. CDR3 coding DNA: TGTGCCAGCAGCGAAGCATACTTCAACTATGGCTACACCTTC.

The rearrangement links TRBV10-2 to TRBJ1-5, with D perhaps TRBD1 (5 bases). Germline V gene sequence: CDR1 WSHSY, CDR2 SAAADI. V lost 7 bases and J 3 bases, leaving 10 bases between the germline ends. The CDR3 contains 13 residues. The CDR3 reads CASTEQVNQPQHF. The DNA for the CDR3 is TGCGCCAGCACGGAACAGGTCAATCAGCCCCAGCATTTT.

In this sample, this clone turned up a few times. V is TRBV6-1 and J is TRBJ1-3; D is uncertain. The V gene's germline CDR1 is MNHNS and CDR2 SASEGT. Trimming took 4 bases from V and 4 from J, leaving 14 bases between them. This CDR3 comprises 15 residues. DNA for the CDR3: TGTGCCAGCAGTGCGGAGGAGGGCTCCGGAAACACCATATATTTT. It specifies CASSAEEGSGNTIYF.

This rearrangement joins TRBV5-4 to TRBJ1-1; 7 bases map to TRBD1. Germline V lookup: CDR1 SGHNT, CDR2 YYREEE (reference sequence). The junction had 5 bases not matched to a gene; V was cut back by 2 bases and J by 1 base. CDR3 size: 15 residues. DNA of the CDR3: TGTGCCAGCAGCTTCAGGGGGTCGGGGAACACTGAAGCTTTCTTT. Protein product: CASSFRGSGNTEAFF.

The chain is built from TRBV9 and TRBJ2-3; unclear D gene. Germline V lookup: CDR1 SGDLS, CDR2 YYNGEE. V gave up 0 bases and J gave up 2 bases, with 4 bases separating them. This CDR3 is 13 amino acids long. CDR3 residues: CASSVEYTDTQYF. CDR3 DNA sequence: TGTGCCAGCAGCGTAGAATACACAGATACGCAGTATTTT.

The chain carries TRBV27 and TRBJ2-7; a possible D gene is TRBD1 (6 bases). Trimming cost V 3 bases and J 1 base, with 10 bases left between them. Germline V gene lookup returns CDR1 MNHEY and CDR2 SMNVEV (reference sequence). This CDR3 spans 14 amino acids. In DNA, the CDR3 is TGTGCCAGCAGTTTCCTGGACAGTTCCTACGAGCAGTACTTC. It encodes CASSFLDSSYEQYF.

J is TRBJ2-7 and V is TRBV7-9; D may be TRBD2 (5 bases). This CDR3 is 12 amino acids long. The V end lost 4 bases, the J end lost 5 bases, and 9 bases lay between the germline ends. The V gene's germline CDR1 is SEHNR and CDR2 FQNEAQ (reference sequence). The CDR3: CASSSRDNEQYF. The DNA for the CDR3 is TGTGCCAGCAGCTCCCGGGATAACGAGCAGTACTTC.

Comments on this clone: Other DNA sequences in this specimen translate into the identical CDR3. The chain couples TRBV5-1 to TRBJ1-1; unclear D gene. With 0 bases removed from V and 1 base from J, the gap between germline ends came to 4 bases. Germline V gene lookup returns CDR1 SGHRS and CDR2 YFSETQ. CDR3 length equals 13 residues. Here the CDR3 reads CASSLARNTEAFF. The CDR3 bases are TGCGCCAGCAGCTTGGCCCGGAACACTGAAGCTTTCTTT.

This clone was picked up one time. V usage is TRBV4-3 and J usage is TRBJ2-1; 10 bases map to TRBD2. This CDR3 has 15 amino acids. Trimming at V came to 5 bases and at J to 5 bases, leaving 6 bases not matched to a gene. Germline V CDR1 and CDR2: LGHNA, YSLEER. CDR3 sequence: CASSARLAGNNEQFF. The CDR3 DNA is TGCGCCAGCAGCGCACGACTAGCGGGTAACAATGAGCAGTTCTTC.

The chain combines TRBV9 with TRBJ1-6; 7 nucleotides agree with TRBD1. With V trimmed by 0 bases and J by 5 bases, 8 bases remained unmatched. The germline V gene encodes CDR1 SGDLS and CDR2 YYNGEE. The CDR3 is made up of 17 amino acids. CDR3 residues: CASSVADRRTDNSPLHF. The CDR3 bases are TGTGCCAGCAGCGTAGCGGACAGGAGGACAGATAATTCACCCCTCCACTTT.

This chain uses TRBV2 with TRBJ2-6; 7 bases fit TRBD2. The germline V gene encodes CDR1 SNHLY and CDR2 FYNNEI. The CDR3 extends over 17 amino acids. V lost 8 bases to trimming and J lost 3 bases; unmatched junction nucleotides: 13. CDR3 DNA: TGTGCCAGCGGAGGGAGGGGCGTGTACGGTGGGGCCAACGTCCTGACTTTC. Translated, it gives CASGGRGVYGGANVLTF.

V gene TRBV13 combines with J gene TRBJ2-7; D perhaps matches TRBD1 (5 bases). The V end was cut by 1 base, the J end by 0 bases, with 7 bases between. Germline loops: CDR1 PRHDT, CDR2 FYEKMQ (reference sequence). This CDR3 has 14 residues. The CDR3 DNA reads TGTGCCAGCAGCTTAGCAGGGCCCTCCTACGAGCAGTACTTC. Translating gives CASSLAGPSYEQYF.

V is TRBV6-1 and J is TRBJ2-7, with 7 bases lining up with TRBD1. The CDR3 has 13 residues. J lost 4 bases, V lost 7 bases, and 7 bases had no gene match. Germline assignment: CDR1 MNHNS and CDR2 SASEGT. The CDR3: CASIDRDVYEQYF. In DNA, the CDR3 is TGTGCCAGCATTGACAGGGATGTGTACGAGCAGTACTTC.

The rearrangement links TRBV7-2 to TRBJ1-1; weak D call: TRBD1 (5 bases). Germline V gene lookup returns CDR1 SGHTA and CDR2 FQGNSA. The CDR3 has 15 amino acids. V was shortened by 4 bases and J by 1 base, with 13 bases between the two germline ends. The CDR3 reads CASSSWGSTNTEAFF. The CDR3 coding sequence is TGTGCCAGCAGCTCATGGGGCTCTACGAACACTGAAGCTTTCTTT.